Following are 27 T cell receptor beta chains from one sample sequenced in a study of T cells after yellow fever vaccination. Using its own MiXCR run on the 5' RACE reads, TCRdb lists one record per CDR3 protein. The data show 300,000 or so distinct CDR3 sequences, with roughly 13% seen just once and 0.4% to 0.65% held by the top ten. The source was CD4+ T cells sorted from PBMCs, collected 45 days after the yellow fever booster vaccination. These receptors came from a man aged 30 to 39 who received the YFV17D yellow fever vaccine.

This clonotype was seen a few times. The chain combines TRBV7-2 with TRBJ2-7; possible D gene TRBD1, 6 bases. Trimming took 6 bases from V and 4 from J, leaving 16 bases between them. Looked up from germline, CDR1 is SGHTA and CDR2 is FQGNSA. The length of the CDR3 is 14 residues. The chain's CDR3 is CASSSGGGSYEQYF. CDR3 bases: TGTGCCAGCAGTTCTGGGGGCGGATCATACGAGCAGTACTTC.

This clonotype has at least ten counts. This chain's CDR3 is CSARKPTAAPSLGTGELFF. Here the CDR3 DNA reads TGCAGTGCTAGAAAGCCGACCGCGGCACCCTCGTTGGGTACCGGGGAGCTGTTTTTT. The chain recombines TRBV20-1 with TRBJ2-2; D not certain. Germline values: CDR1 DFQATT, CDR2 SNEGSKA (reference sequence). Trimming stripped 2 bases from V and 5 bases from J, with 27 bases between. The CDR3 has 19 residues.

This clonotype was recorded many times. The J gene is TRBJ1-1, the V gene TRBV11-2; D is uncertain. Germline V gives CDR1 SGHAT, CDR2 FQNNGV. This CDR3 has 16 amino acids. V was trimmed by 2 bases and J by 0 bases, leaving 13 bases between them. The CDR3 protein is CASSLRYGVLNTEAFF. The CDR3 DNA reads TGTGCCAGCAGCTTACGATATGGCGTATTGAACACTGAAGCTTTCTTT.

This clonotype was seen many times. The chain has TRBV20-1 and TRBJ2-7; 10 bases agree with TRBD2. Germline CDR1 reads DFQATT; CDR2 reads SNEGSKA (reference sequence). Trimming took 3 bases from V and 5 from J; bases not matched to a gene: 4. The CDR3 loop spans 13 amino acids. CDR3 amino acids: CSASLAGVNEQYF. CDR3 nucleotide sequence: TGCAGTGCTAGCCTAGCGGGAGTTAACGAGCAGTACTTC.

This clonotype was observed a handful of times. The chain combines TRBV10-1 with TRBJ2-7; the match to TRBD2 covers 10 bases. There are 16 residues in the CDR3. V lost 4 bases, J lost 1 base, and 7 bases stayed unmatched. Germline V gives CDR1 WNHNN, CDR2 SYGVQD (reference sequence). CDR3 DNA sequence: TGCGCCAGCAGTGTAAGCGGGAGGGACCGTTCCTACGAGCAGTACTTC. Its translation is CASSVSGRDRSYEQYF.

There are many counts of this clonotype. CDR3 in amino acids: CASSLGSNYGYTF. The DNA of the CDR3 is TGTGCCAGCAGCCTCGGCAGTAACTATGGCTACACCTTC. The genes are TRBV5-6 and TRBJ1-2; D remains unclear. This CDR3 region has 13 residues. Germline V gives CDR1 SGHDT, CDR2 YYEEEE. Trimming removed 4 bases at V and 1 base at J, with 8 bases between.

This clonotype was detected a few times. V and J are TRBV7-2 and TRBJ2-2; TRBD2 agrees at 12 bases. J gave up 5 bases and V 5 bases, and 3 bases lay outside the gene matches. CDR3 length: 15 residues. The germline gives CDR1 SGHTA, CDR2 FQGNSA. Written as DNA, the CDR3 is TGTGCCAGCAGCAAAGGGACTAGCGGGACCGGGGAGCTGTTTTTT. Protein sequence: CASSKGTSGTGELFF. The variable domain in full, completed from reference TRBV7-2 and TRBJ2-2, reads GAGVSQSPSNKVTEKGKDVELRCDPISGHTALYWYRQSLGQGLEFLIYFQGNSAPDKSGLPSDRFSAERTGGSVSTLTIQRTQQEDSAVYLCASSKGTSGTGELFFGEGSRLTVL.

V gene TRBV29-1 combines with J gene TRBJ1-5, with D maybe TRBD1 (5 bases). V shed 6 bases and J shed 4 bases, with 7 bases lying between them. In germline, CDR1 is SQVTM, CDR2 ANQGSEA. This CDR3 has 11 amino acids. DNA for the CDR3: TGCAGCGTGGGGGGGAATCAGCCCCAGCATTTT. It yields the protein CSVGGNQPQHF. Supplemented by reference TRBV29-1 and TRBJ1-5, the full variable domain reads SAVISQKPSRDICQRGTSLTIQCQVDSQVTMMFWYRQQPGQSLTLIATANQGSEATYESGFVIDKFPISRPNLTFSTLTVSNMSPEDSSIYLCSVGGNQPQHFGDGTRLSIL.

In this sample, this clonotype turned up many times. The genes are TRBV7-2 and TRBJ2-1; D is undetermined. Germline V lookup: CDR1 SGHTA, CDR2 FQGNSA. V lost 8 bases and J lost 13, with 6 bases in between. This CDR3 contains 8 residues. CDR3 protein: CASGLQFF. The CDR3 nucleotides read TGTGCCAGCGGCCTCCAGTTCTTC.

In its sample, this clonotype was seen a few times. This chain connects TRBV7-9 to TRBJ2-1, with D possibly matching TRBD2 (5 bases). The CDR3 is 14 amino acids. The germline gives CDR1 SEHNR, CDR2 FQNEAQ (reference sequence). The V end was cut by 3 bases, the J end by 3 bases, with 9 bases between. As DNA, the CDR3 is TGTGCCAGCAGCTTCACTAGTAACTACAATGAGCAGTTCTTC. This sequence encodes CASSFTSNYNEQFF.

The table lists this clonotype with a few counts. Here the CDR3 reads CAWSVQGGNEKLFF. CDR3 in DNA: TGTGCCTGGAGTGTACAGGGGGGGAATGAAAAACTGTTTTTT. The rearrangement uses TRBV30 and TRBJ1-4, with 8 positions matching TRBD1. Germline V gene data show CDR1 as GTSNPN and CDR2 as SVGIG (reference sequence). Trimming took 0 bases from V and 5 from J; bases not matched to a gene: 2. The CDR3 covers 14 residues.

This clonotype was detected only a few times. This rearrangement joins TRBV20-1 to TRBJ2-7; possibly TRBD1 or TRBD2 for D (5 bases each). V lost 5 bases to trimming and J lost 4 bases, with 12 bases between them. The CDR3 runs 12 residues. Germline V gene data show CDR1 as DFQATT and CDR2 as SNEGSKA (reference sequence). DNA for the CDR3: TGCAGTGCTGGTCCCGGGGCGTACGAGCAGTACTTC. It yields the protein CSAGPGAYEQYF.

V and J are TRBV7-8 and TRBJ2-1; D remains ambiguous. This CDR3 is built from 12 residues. V lost 5 bases and J 9 bases, leaving 11 bases between the germline ends. Germline loops: CDR1 SGHVS, CDR2 FQNEAQ. The CDR3 sequence is CASSPLSFEQFF. The CDR3 DNA follows: TGTGCCAGCAGCCCCCTATCGTTTGAGCAGTTCTTC.

This clonotype showed up just once. The rearrangement links TRBV6-5 to TRBJ2-3; D may match TRBD1 or TRBD2 (5 bases each). The germline V gene encodes CDR1 MNHEY and CDR2 SVGAGI. The CDR3 loop spans 16 amino acids. V shed 0 bases and J shed 6 bases, with 16 bases lying between them. The CDR3 region has the DNA TGTGCCAGCAGTTACTCGATTTCAGGGCGGGCGGATACGCAGTATTTT. This codes for CASSYSISGRADTQYF.

This clonotype was counted only a few times. The rearrangement uses TRBV12-3 or TRBV12-4 and TRBJ2-7, with D perhaps matching TRBD1 or TRBD2 (5 bases each). V was clipped by 6 bases and J by 2 bases, with 17 bases between them. This CDR3 is built from 15 residues. The DNA for the CDR3 is TGTGCCAGCAGCTCTAACCGGGACGGGCCCTACGAGCAGTACTTC. Protein product: CASSSNRDGPYEQYF.

This clonotype has at least ten counts. The chain joins TRBV10-3 to TRBJ2-1; perhaps TRBD1 as D (5 bases). This CDR3 has 14 residues. Germline V gene sequence: CDR1 ENHRY, CDR2 SYGVKD. V was shortened by 4 bases and J by 4 bases, with 11 bases between the two germline ends. Written as DNA, the CDR3 is TGTGCCATCAGTGGGATGGGGCTATACAATGAGCAGTTCTTC. Amino acid sequence: CAISGMGLYNEQFF.

This clonotype was counted only a few times. V is TRBV4-3 and J is TRBJ2-7, with D perhaps matching TRBD2 (6 bases). This CDR3 region has 15 residues. Germline lookup yields CDR1 LGHNA and CDR2 YSLEER. The germline V and J ends were trimmed by 1 base and 0 bases, with 10 bases remaining between them. CDR3 coding DNA: TGCGCCAGCAGCCAAGTCCGGGGGTCCTCCTACGAGCAGTACTTC. It codes for CASSQVRGSSYEQYF.

This clonotype was seen only a few times. The gene calls are TRBV7-8 and TRBJ2-1, with 10 bases lining up with TRBD1. The junction had 5 bases not matched to a gene; V was cut back by 4 bases and J by 5 bases. Germline V lookup: CDR1 SGHVS, CDR2 FQNEAQ. There are 15 residues in the CDR3. CDR3 residues: CASSWGQGTNNEQFF. The CDR3 DNA is TGTGCCAGCAGCTGGGGACAGGGGACGAACAATGAGCAGTTCTTC.

This clonotype was detected a few times. V is TRBV29-1 and J is TRBJ2-7; D is possibly TRBD1 (6 bases). This CDR3 has 12 residues. From germline, CDR1 is SQVTM and CDR2 ANQGSEA. V dropped 2 bases and J dropped 7 bases, with 12 bases sitting between them. The CDR3, as DNA: TGCAGCGTTGAAACAGGGCCAGGGGAGCAGTACTTC. Translating it yields CSVETGPGEQYF.

This clonotype was found a few times. The CDR3 reads CASSASLEQLATSYNEQFF. The DNA of the CDR3 is TGCGCCAGCAGCGCCAGCCTCGAGCAACTAGCGACCTCCTACAATGAGCAGTTCTTC. This chain links TRBV5-1 with TRBJ2-1; 7 bases agree with TRBD2. Germline V gene data show CDR1 as SGHRS and CDR2 as YFSETQ. Trimming cost V 4 bases and J 0 bases; bases outside gene matches: 16. The CDR3 has 19 amino acids.

This chain connects TRBV5-4 to TRBJ1-6; D might be TRBD1 (6 bases). V gave up 1 base and J gave up 9 bases, with 11 bases separating them. Germline assignment: CDR1 SGHNT and CDR2 YYREEE (reference sequence). The CDR3 consists of 14 residues. The CDR3 is CASSLNTGSSPLHF. CDR3 in DNA: TGTGCCAGCAGCTTGAATACAGGGAGTTCACCCCTCCACTTT.

The table lists this clonotype with many counts. The genes are TRBV19 and TRBJ2-1; TRBD1 agrees at 7 bases. Trimming took 5 bases from V and 4 from J; bases not matched to a gene: 11. Germline-derived CDR1 and CDR2 are LNHDA and SQIVND (reference sequence). The CDR3 covers 16 residues. In DNA, the CDR3 is TGTGCCAGTAGTGTAACCGGGACAGAACCTTACAATGAGCAGTTCTTC. As protein: CASSVTGTEPYNEQFF.

The table lists this clonotype with a few counts. This chain uses TRBV28 with TRBJ2-7, with D perhaps TRBD1 (6 bases). The ends were cut back, 6 bases at V and 0 bases at J, with 12 bases in the middle. Germline V gene lookup returns CDR1 MDHEN and CDR2 SYDVKM. This CDR3 has 14 residues. CDR3 coding DNA: TGTGCCAGCAGACGGAGACAGGTCTCCTACGAGCAGTACTTC. Amino acid sequence: CASRRRQVSYEQYF. Full variable domain (outside the CDR3, taken from reference TRBV28 and TRBJ2-7): DVKVTQSSRYLVKRTGEKVFLECVQDMDHENMFWYRQDPGLGLRLIYFSYDVKMKEKGDIPEGYSVSREKKERFSLILESASTNQTSMYLCASRRRQVSYEQYFGPGTRLTVT.

The rearrangement joins TRBV29-1 to TRBJ1-1; possibly TRBD1 for D (5 bases). The length of the CDR3 is 11 residues. Germline V lookup: CDR1 SQVTM, CDR2 ANQGSEA. V gave up 6 bases and J gave up 6 bases, with 11 bases separating them. The CDR3 DNA is TGCAGCGTAGATGACAGAGCTGAAGCTTTCTTT. Its protein is CSVDDRAEAFF.

Worth noting for this clonotype: A read error may explain this, as a much larger clone is one base away. The genes are TRBV20-1 and TRBJ2-7; D might be TRBD2 (6 bases). The ends were cut back, 0 bases at V and 3 bases at J, with 9 bases in the middle. The CDR3 has 13 residues. The germline CDR1 and CDR2 sequences are DFQATT and SNEGSKA (reference sequence). The CDR3 DNA reads TGCAGTGCTAGAGACTGGGACTGCTACGAGCAGTACTTC. It is translated as CSARDWDCYEQYF.

The rearrangement uses TRBV18 and TRBJ1-1; unclear D gene. The CDR3 totals 13 residues. In germline, CDR1 is KGHSH, CDR2 LQKENI. The ends were cut back, 3 bases at V and 3 bases at J, with 8 bases in the middle. The CDR3 sequence: CASSPRVDTEAFF. In DNA, the CDR3 is TGTGCCAGCTCACCGAGGGTGGACACTGAAGCTTTCTTT.

This clonotype came up a few times. The chain employs TRBV11-2 and TRBJ2-5; perhaps TRBD2 as D (7 bases). Germline V gives CDR1 SGHAT, CDR2 FQNNGV. Trimming shortened V by 5 bases and J by 0 bases, and 13 bases separated the two germline ends. The CDR3 is 15 residues long. The CDR3: CASSTGRGDQETQYF. DNA of the CDR3: TGTGCCAGCAGCACTGGGAGGGGGGACCAAGAGACCCAGTACTTC.